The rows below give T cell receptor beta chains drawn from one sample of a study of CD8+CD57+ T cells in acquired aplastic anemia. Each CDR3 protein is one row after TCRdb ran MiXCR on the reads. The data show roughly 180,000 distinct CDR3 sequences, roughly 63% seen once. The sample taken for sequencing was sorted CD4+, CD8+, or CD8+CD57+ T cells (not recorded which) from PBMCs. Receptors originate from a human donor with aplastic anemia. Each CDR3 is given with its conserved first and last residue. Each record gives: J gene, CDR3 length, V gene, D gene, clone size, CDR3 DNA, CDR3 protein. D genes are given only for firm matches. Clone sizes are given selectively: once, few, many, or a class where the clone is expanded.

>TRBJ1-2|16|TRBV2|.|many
TGTGCCAGCAGTGCGACAGCTCAGATAGCTAACTATGGCTACACCTTC
CASSATAQIANYGYTF
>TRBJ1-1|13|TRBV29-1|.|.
TGCAGCGTTGAAGGGACGAAGAACACTGAAGCTTTCTTT
CSVEGTKNTEAFF
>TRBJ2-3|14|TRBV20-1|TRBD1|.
TGCAGTGCTAGTGGGGACAGGACCACAGATACGCAGTATTTT
CSASGDRTTDTQYF
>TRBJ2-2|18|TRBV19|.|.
TGTGCCAGTAGTAAAAAACCCGGACTCTCGGGTTCGCCCGGGGAGCTGTTTTTT
CASSKKPGLSGSPGELFF
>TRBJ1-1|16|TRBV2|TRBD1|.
TGTGCCAGCAGTGATTTGTCAGGGGGCGCGGGCACTGAAGCTTTCTTT
CASSDLSGGAGTEAFF
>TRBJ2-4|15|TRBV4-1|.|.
TGCGCCAGCAGCCAAGGGCGCCTAGCCAAAAACATTCAGTGCTTC
CASSQGRLAKNIQCF
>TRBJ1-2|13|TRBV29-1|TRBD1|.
TGCAGCGTTGTAATTACAGGGGTTTGGGGCTACACCTTC
CSVVITGVWGYTF
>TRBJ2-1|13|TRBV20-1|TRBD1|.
TGCAGTGCTAACAGGGGATCGTACAATGAGCAGTTCTTC
CSANRGSYNEQFF
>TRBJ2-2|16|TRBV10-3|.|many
TGTGCCATCAGTGAGGGCAGGGAGGAGGACACCGGGGAGCTGTTTTTT
CAISEGREEDTGELFF
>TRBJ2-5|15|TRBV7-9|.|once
TGTGCCAGCAGCCCTAAAAGGGACGGCCAAGAGACCCAGTACTTC
CASSPKRDGQETQYF
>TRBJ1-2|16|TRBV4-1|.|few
TGCGCCAGCAGCCAAGATATAACCACCGCTAACTATGGCTACACCTTC
CASSQDITTANYGYTF
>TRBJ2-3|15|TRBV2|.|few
TGTGCCAGCAGTGAGAGCGGAGGGGGCACAGATACGCAGTATTTT
CASSESGGGTDTQYF
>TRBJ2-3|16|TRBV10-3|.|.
TGTGCCATCAGTGAGGGTTTGGCTCCAGGCACAGATACGCAGTATTTT
CAISEGLAPGTDTQYF
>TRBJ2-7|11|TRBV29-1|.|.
TGCAGCGTTGAGTTGGGCTACGAGCAGTACTTC
CSVELGYEQYF
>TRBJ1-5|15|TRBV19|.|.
TGTGCCAGTAGTCGACCGGGGGATCATGATCAGCCCCAGCATTTT
CASSRPGDHDQPQHF
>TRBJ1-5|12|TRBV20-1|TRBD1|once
TGCAGTGCCGGGACAGGGAATCAGCCCCAGCATTTT
CSAGTGNQPQHF
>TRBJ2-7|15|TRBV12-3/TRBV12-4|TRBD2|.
TGTGCCAGCACCCCGGGACTAGCGGGAGGAGGCGAGCAGTACTTC
CASTPGLAGGGEQYF
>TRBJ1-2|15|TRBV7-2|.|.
TGTGCCAGCAGCTCCCTGTGGGGCGAGAACTATGGCTACACCTTC
CASSSLWGENYGYTF
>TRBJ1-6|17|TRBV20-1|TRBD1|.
TGCAGTGCTAGACCCGCCGCGATTGACAGGGATAATTCACCCCTCCACTTT
CSARPAAIDRDNSPLHF
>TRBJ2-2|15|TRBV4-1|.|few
TGCGCCAGCAGCCAACATTCGGCCAACACCGGGGAGCTGTTTTTT
CASSQHSANTGELFF
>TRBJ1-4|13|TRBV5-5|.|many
TGTGCCAGCAGTGAAAGGGCTAATGAAAAACTGTTTTTT
CASSERANEKLFF
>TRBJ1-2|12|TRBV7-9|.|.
TGTGCCAGCAGCTTAGGACAGTATGGCTACACCTTC
CASSLGQYGYTF
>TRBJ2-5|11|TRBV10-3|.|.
TGTGCCATCGGGCGGGGAGAGACTCAGTACTTC
CAIGRGETQYF
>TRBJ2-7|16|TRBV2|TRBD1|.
TGTGCCAGCACCTCAAGTGTAGGGACAGGGGTCTACGAGCAGTACTTC
CASTSSVGTGVYEQYF